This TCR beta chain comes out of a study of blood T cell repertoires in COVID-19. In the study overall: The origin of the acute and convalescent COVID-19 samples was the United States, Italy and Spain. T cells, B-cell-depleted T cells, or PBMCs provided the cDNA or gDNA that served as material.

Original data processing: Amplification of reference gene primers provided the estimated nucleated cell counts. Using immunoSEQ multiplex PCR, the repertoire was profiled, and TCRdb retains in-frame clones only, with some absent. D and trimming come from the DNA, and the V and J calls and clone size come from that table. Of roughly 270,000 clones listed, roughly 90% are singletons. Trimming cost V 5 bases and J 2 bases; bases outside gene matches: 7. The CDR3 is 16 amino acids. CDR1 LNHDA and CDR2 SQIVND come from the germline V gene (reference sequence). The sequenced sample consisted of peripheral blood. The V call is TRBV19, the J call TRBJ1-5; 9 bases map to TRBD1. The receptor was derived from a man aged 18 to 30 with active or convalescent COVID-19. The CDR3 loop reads CASSSQGARGNQPQHF. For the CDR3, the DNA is TGTGCCAGTAGTTCACAGGGGGCGCGGGGCAATCAGCCCCAGCATTTT.